The rows below give T cell receptor beta chains drawn from one sample of a study of blood T cell repertoires in COVID-19. The assay was immunoSEQ multiplex PCR, and TCRdb's table has in-frame clones only and misses some. The table lists roughly 70,000 clones, about nine tenths of them singletons. Specimen: peripheral blood. The receptors were sampled from a woman over 75 with active COVID-19. CDR3s include the opening cysteine and the closing phenylalanine or tryptophan. The D gene is left open where the match is weak. Size is omitted from some rows. Given values are once, few, many or a class for expanded clones.

d_call j_call clone_size v_call cdr3_aa cdr3_nt
- TRBJ2-7 - TRBV14 CASSQEFLSPTVEQYF TGTGCCAGCAGCCAAGAGTTTCTTTCCCCCACGGTCGAGCAGTACTTC
TRBD1 TRBJ2-6 - TRBV18 CASSPGTGGVPPSVEANVLTF TGTGCCAGCTCACCTGGGACAGGGGGCGTCCCCCCCTCGGTTGAGGCCAACGTCCTGACTTTC
- TRBJ1-1 - TRBV11-2 CASSLGWAGLEGTEAFF TGTGCCAGCAGCTTAGGTTGGGCGGGGCTAGAAGGCACTGAAGCTTTCTTT
- TRBJ2-7 - TRBV18 CASSRAGSYEQYF TGTGCCAGCTCACGCGCGGGGAGCTACGAGCAGTACTTC
TRBD2 TRBJ2-4 - TRBV11-2 CASSSTSGSGIQYF TGTGCCAGCAGCTCGACTAGCGGGAGCGGCATTCAGTACTTC
- TRBJ1-3 - TRBV9 CASSPGFSEVKLGNTIYF TGTGCCAGCAGCCCCGGATTCAGTGAGGTGAAGCTCGGAAACACCATATATTTT
TRBD2 TRBJ2-7 - TRBV7-2 CASSLRLAGSYEQYF TGTGCCAGCAGCCTTAGACTAGCGGGATCCTACGAGCAGTACTTC
- TRBJ1-1 once TRBV15 CATSRARDDTEAFF TGTGCCACCAGCAGAGCGAGGGATGACACTGAAGCTTTCTTT
TRBD1 TRBJ2-6 - TRBV9 CASSPPPGGASSGANVLTF TGTGCCAGCAGCCCACCTCCAGGGGGCGCCAGCTCTGGGGCCAACGTCCTGACTTTC
TRBD1 TRBJ2-3 - TRBV19 CASRPRRDRGLLIIPTDTQYF TGTGCCAGTCGCCCACGCCGGGACAGGGGCCTCCTGATTATCCCCACAGATACGCAGTATTTT
TRBD2 TRBJ2-3 - TRBV29-1 CSVGTSGSIGDTQYF TGCAGCGTTGGGACTAGCGGGAGTATTGGAGATACGCAGTATTTT
- TRBJ2-2 - TRBV7-3 CASSRKAGGTPGELFF TGTGCCAGCAGCCGTAAAGCAGGGGGGACCCCCGGGGAGCTGTTTTTT
- TRBJ2-5 - TRBV5-4 CASSLGDFQETQYF TGTGCCAGCAGCTTGGGGGACTTCCAAGAGACCCAGTACTTC
TRBD1 TRBJ1-5 few TRBV28 CASRDTGGAGQPQHF TGTGCCAGCAGAGATACAGGGGGCGCGGGTCAGCCCCAGCATTTT
TRBD1 TRBJ2-3 - TRBV9 CASSVEDRDTDTQYF TGTGCCAGCAGCGTAGAGGACAGGGACACAGATACGCAGTATTTT
TRBD2 TRBJ2-1 - TRBV7-2 CASSPGGLAGAGYNEQFF TGTGCCAGCAGCCCGGGGGGACTAGCGGGAGCGGGCTACAATGAGCAGTTCTTC
TRBD2 TRBJ2-5 - TRBV6-2/TRBV6-3 CASSGLAGDVRETQYF TGTGCCAGCAGCGGACTAGCGGGAGATGTCCGGGAGACCCAGTACTTC
- TRBJ2-1 - TRBV7-8 CASSLAASDNEQFF TGTGCCAGCAGCTTAGCGGCGAGCGACAATGAGCAGTTCTTC
TRBD2 TRBJ2-1 - TRBV7-9 CASSMKVAGGFYNEQFF TGTGCCAGCAGCATGAAGGTTGCGGGAGGTTTCTACAATGAGCAGTTCTTC
- TRBJ1-2 - TRBV7-9 CASSLIQGIYGYTF TGTGCCAGCAGCTTAATACAGGGCATCTATGGCTACACCTTC
- TRBJ2-3 - TRBV6-2/TRBV6-3 CASSSGGTQYF TGTGCCAGCAGCTCGGGTGGTACGCAGTATTTT
- TRBJ2-5 - TRBV5-4 CASSFEETQYF TGTGCCAGCAGCTTTGAGGAGACCCAGTACTTC
TRBD2 TRBJ2-1 - TRBV29-1 CSVSRTSGVQDNEQFF TGCAGCGTCTCTAGGACTAGCGGAGTCCAGGACAATGAGCAGTTCTTC